This T cell receptor (beta chain) was captured by sequencing in a study of blood T cell repertoires in COVID-19. Study in general: T cells, B-cell-depleted T cells, or PBMCs supplied cDNA or gDNA.

TCRdb keeps only in-frame clones here, not all; method: immunoSEQ multiplex PCR. The sample includes roughly 520,000 clones, approximately 90% of them seen just once. Looked up from germline, CDR1 is LNHDA and CDR2 is SQIVND (reference sequence). V was pared by 7 bases and J by 2 bases, with 18 bases between. The CDR3 totals 15 residues. Adults between roughly 18 and 95 years of age took part from approximately 24 US areas. Donors of Cohort 3 who recovered were those that had two negative PCRs, clearance, or symptom resolution. This TCR came from a woman aged 40 to 50 who had recovered from COVID-19. The genes are TRBV19 and TRBJ2-7; tentatively, D is TRBD2 (7 bases). The sample was PBMCs or T cells enriched from blood (not recorded which). CDR3 loop: CASTRGGGETYEQYF. The CDR3 DNA follows: TGTGCCAGTACGCGAGGGGGGGGCGAGACCTACGAGCAGTACTTC.